Listed below are T cell receptor beta chains from one sample, sequenced in a study of blood T cell repertoires in COVID-19. The data were produced by immunoSEQ multiplex PCR, yet TCRdb's version contains in-frame clones alone and is incomplete. The sample carries 250,000 or so clones, around 84% recorded once. The sample taken for sequencing was peripheral blood. The receptors were sampled from a woman between 70 and 85 years old with active or convalescent COVID-19. CDR3s include the opening cysteine and the closing phenylalanine or tryptophan. D genes are given only for firm matches. A clone size is listed for some rows: how often the clone was seen (once, few, many), or a class if it is expanded.

abundance	d_gene	v_gene	j_gene	CDR3nt	CDR3aa
-	TRBD1	TRBV6-2/TRBV6-3	TRBJ2-7	TGTGCCAGCAGTTACAGGACAGGCGATCTCTTCTCCTACGAGCAGTACTTC	CASSYRTGDLFSYEQYF
-	TRBD2	TRBV2	TRBJ2-7	TGTGCCAGCAGGACTAGCGGGGGAGCTACCTTATTATCCGAGCAGTACTTC	CASRTSGGATLLSEQYF
-	-	TRBV4-3	TRBJ1-3	TGCGCCAGCAGCCAAGATCGGCGGGGGTTAGGAAACACCATATATTTT	CASSQDRRGLGNTIYF
-	-	TRBV11-3	TRBJ2-7	TGTGCCAGCAGCTTACAGGGCTTTGACGAGCAGTACTTC	CASSLQGFDEQYF
-	TRBD1	TRBV7-2	TRBJ2-7	TGTGCCAGCAGCCGGGACAGGGTTACCCACGAGCAGTACTTC	CASSRDRVTHEQYF
-	TRBD1	TRBV6-5	TRBJ2-7	TGTGCCAGCAGGCCACAGGGGGCATATCGGGAGCAGTACTTC	CASRPQGAYREQYF
few	TRBD1	TRBV24-1	TRBJ1-6	TGTGCCACCAGTGACCGTGGACAGGGTAACTATAATTCACCCCTCCACTTT	CATSDRGQGNYNSPLHF
-	-	TRBV10-3	TRBJ2-5	TGTGCCATCAGCCCCCCCGAGCCCAGGCAAGAGACCCAGTACTTC	CAISPPEPRQETQYF
-	-	TRBV7-9	TRBJ1-4	TGTGCCAGCAGCTCCGGACAGACTGCAACTAATGAAAAACTGTTTTTT	CASSSGQTATNEKLFF
-	TRBD1	TRBV4-3	TRBJ2-7	TGCGCCAGCAGCCAAGTTGTCCCGGTGACAGGGGGAATGAGCTCCTACGAGCAGTACTTC	CASSQVVPVTGGMSSYEQYF
-	-	TRBV11-2	TRBJ2-5	TGTGCCAGCAGCTTCCTTACTCAGGAAGAGACCCAGTACTTC	CASSFLTQEETQYF
-	-	TRBV11-2	TRBJ2-7	TGTGCCAGCAGCTTAGGAGTTGGGGCAGTCTCCTACGAGCAGTACTTC	CASSLGVGAVSYEQYF
-	-	TRBV6-2/TRBV6-3	TRBJ1-2	TGTGCCAGCAGTTACCGAGGCGGCTATGGCTACACCTTC	CASSYRGGYGYTF
few	TRBD1	TRBV9	TRBJ1-2	TGTGCCAGCAGCGTAGACTACCGGACAGGAACTACTTGGCGGGGCTACACCTTC	CASSVDYRTGTTWRGYTF
-	-	TRBV4-3	TRBJ1-3	TGCGCCAGCAGCCCTGGGAGGGAGTACGGAAACACCATATATTTT	CASSPGREYGNTIYF
-	-	TRBV7-7	TRBJ1-3	TGTGCCAGCAGCTTCGCCGGACAATACTCTGGAAACACCATATATTTT	CASSFAGQYSGNTIYF
few	TRBD1	TRBV5-6	TRBJ1-5	TGTGCCAGCAGCTTTGGACAGGGGAGAGGGCATAGCAATCAGCCCCAGCATTTT	CASSFGQGRGHSNQPQHF
-	TRBD1	TRBV6-5	TRBJ1-1	TGTGCCAGCAGTCGGACAGGGTCTGAAGCTTTCTTT	CASSRTGSEAFF
-	-	TRBV11-2	TRBJ1-1	TGTGCCAGCAGCTTAGAAAGGACAGATAACACTGAAGCTTTCTTT	CASSLERTDNTEAFF
-	-	TRBV21-1	TRBJ1-1	TGTGCCAGCAGCCCTCACCCTGTCAGAGCTTTCTTT	CASSPHPVRAFF
-	TRBD1	TRBV19	TRBJ2-2	TGTGCCAGTAGTATCACAGGGGGCACCGGGGAGCTGTTTTTT	CASSITGGTGELFF
-	-	TRBV2	TRBJ1-1	TGTGCCAGCAGGATGGGGGGGCCCACTGAAGCTTTCTTT	CASRMGGPTEAFF
once	-	TRBV14	TRBJ2-2	TGTGCCAGCAGCCACAATGGACAGATCACCGGGGAGCTGTTTTTT	CASSHNGQITGELFF
once	-	TRBV29-1	TRBJ2-2	TGCAGCGCCTCCGGGACCCAGGGGACCGGGGAGCTGTTTTTT	CSASGTQGTGELFF
-	-	TRBV19	TRBJ2-2	TGTGCCAGTAGTGCCCGACAGAACACCGGGGAGCTGTTTTTT	CASSARQNTGELFF
-	-	TRBV19	TRBJ2-2	TGTGCCAGTAGTTTCGGACTATCGGGCACCGGGGAGCTGTTTTTT	CASSFGLSGTGELFF
-	TRBD2	TRBV3-1/TRBV3-2	TRBJ2-3	TGTGCCAGCAGCTCCGGGGGGGCCCCGACAGATACGCAGTATTTT	CASSSGGAPTDTQYF
-	-	TRBV2	TRBJ2-7	TGTGCCAGCAGTGTGGGTACAGGAACCTACGAGCAGTACTTC	CASSVGTGTYEQYF
-	TRBD1	TRBV2	TRBJ1-6	TGTGCCAGTTCCGGGACAGTTAATTCACCCCTCCACTTT	CASSGTVNSPLHF
-	TRBD2	TRBV18	TRBJ2-5	TGTGCCAGCTCCCGATTCCTAGCGGGGCCCGGGGAGACCCAGTACTTC	CASSRFLAGPGETQYF
-	-	TRBV9	TRBJ1-1	TGTGCCAGCAGCTCTTGGGGGCAAGGCACTGAAGCTTTCTTT	CASSSWGQGTEAFF
few	-	TRBV14	TRBJ2-1	TGTGCCAGCAACGTCAGGGGTGAGCAGTTCTTC	CASNVRGEQFF
few	TRBD1	TRBV2	TRBJ1-2	TGTGCCAGCACTACCGGGAGGGGGCCTGGCTACACCTTC	CASTTGRGPGYTF
-	-	TRBV19	TRBJ2-6	TGTGCCAGCCGACCTAGGGAGCTGGGGGCCAACGTCCTGACTTTC	CASRPRELGANVLTF
-	-	TRBV6-2/TRBV6-3	TRBJ2-1	TGTGCCAGCAGGCCTAATATTAATGAGCAGTTCTTC	CASRPNINEQFF
once	-	TRBV7-2	TRBJ2-7	TGTGCCAGCAAAGTGGCAGGGGTTGTCTACGAGCAGTACTTC	CASKVAGVVYEQYF
-	-	TRBV3-1/TRBV3-2	TRBJ2-1	TGTGCCAGCAGCCGCGGACATTTTGAGCAGTTCTTC	CASSRGHFEQFF
-	-	TRBV24-1	TRBJ1-4	TGTGCCACCAGTGACCCCAAAGCAGGAGGGGAAAAACTGTTTTTT	CATSDPKAGGEKLFF
-	-	TRBV6-6	TRBJ2-5	TGTGCCAGCAGACCAGGGGTGGTGACCCAGTACTTC	CASRPGVVTQYF
-	TRBD2	TRBV4-3	TRBJ2-3	TGCGCCAGCAGCCAAGAGGGTTCTAGCGGGGGGTCCCTCACAGATACGCAGTATTTT	CASSQEGSSGGSLTDTQYF
-	-	TRBV11-2	TRBJ1-5	TGTGCCAGCAGCTTAGCAGGGTCTGGTCAGCCCCAGCATTTT	CASSLAGSGQPQHF
-	TRBD2	TRBV6-5	TRBJ2-1	TGTGCCAGCCAGCGGGGGTTCCTCGAGAATGAGCAGTTCTTC	CASQRGFLENEQFF
-	TRBD1	TRBV19	TRBJ1-5	TGTGCCAGCCGACCTCGACAGGGGGATCAGCCCCAGCATTTT	CASRPRQGDQPQHF
few	-	TRBV19	TRBJ1-2	TGTGCCAGTAGTCTACAGGGAAACTATGGCTACACCTTC	CASSLQGNYGYTF
-	-	TRBV7-6	TRBJ2-5	TGTGCCAGCAGCTTACCTTTACAGGGTTTTGGGACCCAGTACTTC	CASSLPLQGFGTQYF
-	TRBD2	TRBV5-1	TRBJ2-1	TGCGCCAGCAGCTTGGTCGCCGGACTAGCGGGGGACAATGAGCAGTTCTTC	CASSLVAGLAGDNEQFF
-	TRBD2	TRBV6-5	TRBJ2-7	TGTGCCAGCAGTTGGGGGGGGAACGAGCAGTACTTC	CASSWGGNEQYF
-	-	TRBV4-2	TRBJ1-6	TGTGCCAGCAGCCAAGAAGTTGGCAGGAAACTCCACTTT	CASSQEVGRKLHF
-	-	TRBV7-6	TRBJ1-2	TGTGCCAGCAGCTTAGCGCGAGAGGCAGGCTACACCTTC	CASSLAREAGYTF
-	-	TRBV20-1	TRBJ2-1	TGCAGTGCTTCAGACGGGGATGAGCAGTTCTTC	CSASDGDEQFF
-	-	TRBV19	TRBJ1-2	TGTGCCAGTAATGGGGGGTATGGCTACACCTTC	CASNGGYGYTF
few	-	TRBV7-2	TRBJ1-1	TGTGCCAGCAGCTTATTGTCGGGGGGGAACACTGAAGCTTTCTTT	CASSLLSGGNTEAFF
-	-	TRBV23-1	TRBJ1-6	TGCGCCAGCAGTACTGAGTCCAGAATGGGGGCAAATTCACCCCTCCACTTT	CASSTESRMGANSPLHF